This entry features one T cell receptor (beta chain) sequence. Its antigen is currently unknown. This sample is part of a study of vaccination effects on CD4 cells after COVID-19. ViraFEST used viral peptide pools to expand antigen-specific CD4+ T cells before sequencing. Following an approximately eleven-day culture, CD4+ T cells were purified. The vaccine recipients had no prior SARS-CoV-2 infection, with negative nucleocapsid antibodies. Supplemented with roughly 10 IU/ml IL-2 and roughly 9.2 ug/ml peptides, 2 million to 2.5 million PBMC per well were kept in culture. Both day 3 and day 7 saw half the medium replaced with IL-2 medium. Some clones are missing from TCRdb's copy, which holds only in-frame ones; the method was immunoSEQ multiplex PCR. The sample records some 68,000 clones, roughly 75% being singletons. V lost 0 bases to trimming and J lost 3 bases, with 16 bases between them. The CDR3 is 16 amino acids. Germline-derived CDR1 and CDR2 are SGHRS and YFSETQ.

The sequence was obtained from a human donor who received a COVID-19 vaccine. The gene calls are TRBV5-1 and TRBJ2-7; D remains unclear. The sample consisted of CD4+ T cells from PBMCs cultured with HCoV-OC43 spike peptides, taken before COVID-19 vaccination. As to subset: HCoV-OC43 spike overlapping peptide pool stimulation. The CDR3 loop reads CASSLVGQPKNYEQYV. The CDR3 DNA is TGCGCCAGCAGCTTGGTTGGGCAGCCTAAGAACTACGAGCAGTACGTC.